The TCR beta chain under discussion was sequenced for a study of CD8+CD57+ T cells in acquired aplastic anemia. On the study more broadly: The sorted CD4+ and CD8+ cells yielded an average approximately 3.2 ug of DNA. Average CD4+ read depth in healthy donors was some 11 million reads. Whole-study findings and limits: Significant differences in CD8+ Simpson's diversity were not observed between patients and controls. Patients and controls had in common 25 to 35 CD8+ CDR3 sequences.

It was genomic DNA that served as the template for profiling TCR beta VDJ and CDR3. MiXCR, applied by TCRdb to the reads, yields one record per CDR3 protein. The data show more than 150,000 distinct CDR3 sequences, under 55% seen once. This clonotype turned up a few times. Antigen: not known. The germline gene is not matched at one end of the junction; a read error may be the cause. The germline V gene has CDR1 MNHEY and CDR2 SVGEGT. CDR3 size: 17 residues. This receptor was identified in a human donor in good health. The chain is built from TRBV6-2 or TRBV6-3 and TRBJ1-6; 7 nucleotides match TRBD1. Material for sequencing was sorted CD4+, CD8+, or CD8+CD57+ T cells (not recorded which) from PBMCs. The CDR3, as DNA: TGTGCCAGCAGATCCCCCCATTCGGGACAGTTTAATTCACCCTTCCACTTT. Translation: CASRSPHSGQFNSPFHF.